This entry features one TCR beta chain sequence. Its antigen remains unidentified. Every patient had mismatch repair deficiency by PCR or immunohistochemistry. Assay: immunoSEQ multiplex PCR; the TCRdb copy retains only in-frame clones and omits some. The sample holds around 120,000 clones, around 87% seen once. The data were taken from a study of PD-1 blockade in mismatch repair-deficient tumors. CDR3 length equals 13 residues. V lost 4 bases and J lost 5, with 10 bases in between. Germline V gene lookup returns CDR1 SGHRS and CDR2 YFSETQ. Study results and limitations: Rapid post-treatment expansion, then contraction, generally preceding radiologic response, marked tumor-resident clones.

This chain links TRBV5-1 with TRBJ2-1, with a possible D match to TRBD1 (6 bases). The clonotype was recovered from an adult with mismatch repair-deficient cancer. Sequenced material: peripheral blood, taken 44 weeks after starting pembrolizumab. This chain's CDR3 is CASSRDRNNEQFF. The DNA of the CDR3 is TGCGCCAGCAGCCGAGACAGGAACAATGAGCAGTTCTTC.